The 3 T cell receptor beta chains presented below share a single source sample, sequenced in a study of T cells after somatic rescue of genetic block. This table comes from immunoSEQ multiplex PCR, and its TCRdb copy is limited to in-frame clones, with some not included. In the table there are tens of thousands of clones, around 96% of which are singletons. Sample: peripheral blood mononuclear cells (PBMCs). The receptor set was obtained from a child younger than two.

This clone was counted once. CDR3 region: CASSLASGRAEQYF. The CDR3 nucleotides are TGTGCCAGCAGCTTAGCTAGCGGGAGGGCCGAGCAGTACTTC. The chain carries TRBV7-2 and TRBJ2-5, with 11 positions matching TRBD2. The end of the DNA fits TRBJ2-7 better, so the J call may be wrong. CDR3 size: 14 residues. Germline V gene sequence: CDR1 SGHTA, CDR2 FQGNSA.

The chain recombines TRBV29-1 with TRBJ2-4; D is tentatively TRBD1 or TRBD2 (5 bases each). This CDR3 is built from 15 residues. Germline V CDR1 and CDR2: SQVTM, ANQGSEA. V lost 1 base, J lost 3 bases, and 13 bases lay in between. In nucleotides, the CDR3 is TGCAGCGTTGAAGTCCTCGGGGACCTCAAAAACATTCAGTACTTC. Encoded protein: CSVEVLGDLKNIQYF.

This clone was seen once. The chain uses TRBV29-1 and TRBJ2-1, with 9 bases that match TRBD1. This CDR3 has 12 residues. Per the germline V gene, CDR1 is SQVTM and CDR2 is ANQGSEA. Trimming removed 5 bases from V and 9 bases from J; junction bases left unmatched: 5. The CDR3 sequence is CSVPDRGVEQFF. CDR3 nucleotide sequence: TGCAGCGTTCCGGACAGGGGAGTTGAGCAGTTCTTC.